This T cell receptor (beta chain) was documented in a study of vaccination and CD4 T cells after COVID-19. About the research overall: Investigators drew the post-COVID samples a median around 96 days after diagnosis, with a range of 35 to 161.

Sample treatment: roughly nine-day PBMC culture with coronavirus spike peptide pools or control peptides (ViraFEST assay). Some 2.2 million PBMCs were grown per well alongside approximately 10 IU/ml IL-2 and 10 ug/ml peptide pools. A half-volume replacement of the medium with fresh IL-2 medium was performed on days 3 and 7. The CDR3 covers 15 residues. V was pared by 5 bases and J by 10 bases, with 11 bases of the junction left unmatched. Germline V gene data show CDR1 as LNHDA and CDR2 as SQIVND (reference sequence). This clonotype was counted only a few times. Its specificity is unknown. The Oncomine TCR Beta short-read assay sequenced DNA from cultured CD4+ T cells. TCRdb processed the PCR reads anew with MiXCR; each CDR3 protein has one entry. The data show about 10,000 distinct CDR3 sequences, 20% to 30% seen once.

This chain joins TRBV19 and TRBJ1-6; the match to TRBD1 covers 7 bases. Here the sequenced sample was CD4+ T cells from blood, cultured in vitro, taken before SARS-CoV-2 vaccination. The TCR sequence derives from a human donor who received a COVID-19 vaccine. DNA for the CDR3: TGTGCCAGTAGTCCCGACAGGGAAAGAGGCTCACCCCTCCACTTT. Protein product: CASSPDRERGSPLHF.